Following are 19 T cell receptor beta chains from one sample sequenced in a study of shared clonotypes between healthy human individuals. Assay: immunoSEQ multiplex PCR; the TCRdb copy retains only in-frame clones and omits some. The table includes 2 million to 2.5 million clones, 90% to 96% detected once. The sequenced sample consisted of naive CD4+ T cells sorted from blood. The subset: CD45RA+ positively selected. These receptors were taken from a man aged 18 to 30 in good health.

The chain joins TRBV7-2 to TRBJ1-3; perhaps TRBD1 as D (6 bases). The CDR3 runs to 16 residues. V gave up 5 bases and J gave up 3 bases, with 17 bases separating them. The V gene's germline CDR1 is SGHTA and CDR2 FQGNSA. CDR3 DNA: TGTGCCAGCAGCCCTTTCACGGGGGCTATTGGAAACACCATATATTTT. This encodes CASSPFTGAIGNTIYF.

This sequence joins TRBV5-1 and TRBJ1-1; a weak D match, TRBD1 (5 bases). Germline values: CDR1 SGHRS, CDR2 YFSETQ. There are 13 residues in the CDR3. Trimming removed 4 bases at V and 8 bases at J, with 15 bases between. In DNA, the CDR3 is TGCGCCAGCAGCCTAGGCAGGGAGGGAGAAGCTTTCTTT. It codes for CASSLGREGEAFF.

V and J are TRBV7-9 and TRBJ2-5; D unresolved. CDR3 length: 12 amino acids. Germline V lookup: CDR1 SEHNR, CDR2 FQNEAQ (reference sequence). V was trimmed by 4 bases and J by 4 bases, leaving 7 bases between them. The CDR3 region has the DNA TGTGCCAGCAGCTCCGTCGGAGAGACCCAGTACTTC. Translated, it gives CASSSVGETQYF.

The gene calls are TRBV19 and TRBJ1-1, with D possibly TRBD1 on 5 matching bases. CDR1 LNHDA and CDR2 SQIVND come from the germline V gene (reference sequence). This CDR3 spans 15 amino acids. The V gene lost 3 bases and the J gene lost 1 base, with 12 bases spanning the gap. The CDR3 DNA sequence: TGTGCCAGTAGTATCGGCGACAGACCGAACACTGAAGCTTTCTTT. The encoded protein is CASSIGDRPNTEAFF.

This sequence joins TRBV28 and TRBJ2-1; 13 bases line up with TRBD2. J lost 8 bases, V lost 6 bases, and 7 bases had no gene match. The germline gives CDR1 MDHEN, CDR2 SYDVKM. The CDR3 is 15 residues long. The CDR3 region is CASSSPGTSGDEQFF. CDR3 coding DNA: TGTGCCAGCAGCTCCCCCGGGACTAGCGGGGATGAGCAGTTCTTC.

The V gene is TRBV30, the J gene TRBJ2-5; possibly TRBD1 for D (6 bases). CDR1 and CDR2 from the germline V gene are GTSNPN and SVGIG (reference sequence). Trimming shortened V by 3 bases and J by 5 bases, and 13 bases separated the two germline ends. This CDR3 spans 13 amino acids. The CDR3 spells CAWSRGLGETQYF. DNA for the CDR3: TGTGCCTGGAGCAGGGGCCTTGGCGAGACCCAGTACTTC. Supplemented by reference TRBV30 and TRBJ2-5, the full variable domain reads SQTIHQWPATLVQPVGSPLSLECTVEGTSNPNLYWYRQAAGRGLQLLFYSVGIGQISSEVPQNLSASRPQDRQFILSSKKLLLSDSGFYLCAWSRGLGETQYFGPGTRLLVL.

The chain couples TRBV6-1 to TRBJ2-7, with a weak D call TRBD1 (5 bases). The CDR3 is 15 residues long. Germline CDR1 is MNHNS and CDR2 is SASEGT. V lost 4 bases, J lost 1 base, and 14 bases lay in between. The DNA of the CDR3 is TGTGCCAGCAGTGCCCGACAGCTTCTTTCCTACGAGCAGTACTTC. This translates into CASSARQLLSYEQYF.

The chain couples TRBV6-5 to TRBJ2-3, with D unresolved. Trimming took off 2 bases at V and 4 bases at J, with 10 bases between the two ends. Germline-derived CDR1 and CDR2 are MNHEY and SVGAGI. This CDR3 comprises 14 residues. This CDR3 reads CASSYEAWADTQYF. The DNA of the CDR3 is TGTGCCAGCAGTTACGAGGCGTGGGCAGATACGCAGTATTTT.

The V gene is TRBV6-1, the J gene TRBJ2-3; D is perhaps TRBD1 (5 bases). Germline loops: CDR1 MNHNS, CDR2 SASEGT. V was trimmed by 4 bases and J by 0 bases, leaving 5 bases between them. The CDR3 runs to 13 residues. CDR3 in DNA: TGTGCCAGCAGTGGGGGCAGCACAGATACGCAGTATTTT. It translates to CASSGGSTDTQYF.

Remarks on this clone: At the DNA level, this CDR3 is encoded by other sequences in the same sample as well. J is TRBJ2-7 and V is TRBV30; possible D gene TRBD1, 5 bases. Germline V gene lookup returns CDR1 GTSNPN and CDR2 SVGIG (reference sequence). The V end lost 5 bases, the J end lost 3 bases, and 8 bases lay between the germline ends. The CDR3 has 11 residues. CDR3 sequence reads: CAWSRDYEQYF. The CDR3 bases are TGTGCCTGGTCCAGGGACTACGAGCAGTACTTC.

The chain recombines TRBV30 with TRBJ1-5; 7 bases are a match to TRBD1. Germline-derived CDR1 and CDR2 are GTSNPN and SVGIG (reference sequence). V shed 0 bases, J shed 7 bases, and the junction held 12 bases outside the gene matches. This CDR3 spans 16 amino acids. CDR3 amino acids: CAWSVPPTGTGQPQHF. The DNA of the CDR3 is TGTGCCTGGAGTGTACCCCCGACAGGGACCGGCCAGCCCCAGCATTTT. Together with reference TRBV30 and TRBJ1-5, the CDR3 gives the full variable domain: SQTIHQWPATLVQPVGSPLSLECTVEGTSNPNLYWYRQAAGRGLQLLFYSVGIGQISSEVPQNLSASRPQDRQFILSSKKLLLSDSGFYLCAWSVPPTGTGQPQHFGDGTRLSIL.

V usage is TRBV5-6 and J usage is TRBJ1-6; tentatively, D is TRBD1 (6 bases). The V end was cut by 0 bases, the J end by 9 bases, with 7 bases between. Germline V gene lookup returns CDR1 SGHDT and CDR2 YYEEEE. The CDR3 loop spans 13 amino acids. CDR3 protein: CASSLDRASPLHF. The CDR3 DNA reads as TGTGCCAGCAGCTTGGACAGGGCTTCACCCCTCCACTTT.

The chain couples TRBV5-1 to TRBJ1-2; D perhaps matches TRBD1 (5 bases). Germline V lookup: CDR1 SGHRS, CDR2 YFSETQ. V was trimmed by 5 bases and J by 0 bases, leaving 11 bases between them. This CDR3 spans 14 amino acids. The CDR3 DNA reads TGCGCCAGCAGACGGGACCCCACTAACTATGGCTACACCTTC. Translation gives CASRRDPTNYGYTF.

CDR3 region: CASSLRDKLFF. The DNA of the CDR3 is TGTGCCAGCAGCTTACGGGACAAACTGTTTTTT. V usage is TRBV7-8 and J usage is TRBJ1-4, with D possibly TRBD1 on 5 matching bases. V was cut by 2 bases and J by 11 bases, with 6 bases left in between. There are 11 residues in the CDR3. CDR1 and CDR2 from the germline V gene are SGHVS and FQNEAQ.

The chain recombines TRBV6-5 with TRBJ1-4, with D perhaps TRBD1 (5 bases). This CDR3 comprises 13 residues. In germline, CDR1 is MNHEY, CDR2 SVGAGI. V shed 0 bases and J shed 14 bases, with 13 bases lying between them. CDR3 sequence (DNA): TGTGCCAGCAGTTACTCACCGGGGGAGAATCTGTTTTTT. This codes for CASSYSPGENLFF.

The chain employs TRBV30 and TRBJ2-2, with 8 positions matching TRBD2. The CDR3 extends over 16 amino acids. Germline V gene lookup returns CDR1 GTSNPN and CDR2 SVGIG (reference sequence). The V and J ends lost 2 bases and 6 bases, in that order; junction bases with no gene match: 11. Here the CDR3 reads CAWSKIKTSDAGELFF. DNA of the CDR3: TGTGCCTGGAGTAAGATTAAGACTAGCGATGCCGGGGAGCTGTTTTTT. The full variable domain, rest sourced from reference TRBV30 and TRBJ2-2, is SQTIHQWPATLVQPVGSPLSLECTVEGTSNPNLYWYRQAAGRGLQLLFYSVGIGQISSEVPQNLSASRPQDRQFILSSKKLLLSDSGFYLCAWSKIKTSDAGELFFGEGSRLTVL.

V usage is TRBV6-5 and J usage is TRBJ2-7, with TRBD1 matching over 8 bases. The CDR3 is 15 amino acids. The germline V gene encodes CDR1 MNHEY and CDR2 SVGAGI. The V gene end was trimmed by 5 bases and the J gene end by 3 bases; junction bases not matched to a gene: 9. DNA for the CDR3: TGTGCCAGCAGTAACCGGGACAGGTTTCACTACGAGCAGTACTTC. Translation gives CASSNRDRFHYEQYF.

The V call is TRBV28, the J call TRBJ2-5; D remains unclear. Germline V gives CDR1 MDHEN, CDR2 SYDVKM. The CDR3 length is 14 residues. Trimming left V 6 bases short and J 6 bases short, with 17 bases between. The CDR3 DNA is TGTGCCAGCAGCTCCTATGCAGTAGGGAAGACCCAGTACTTC. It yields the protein CASSSYAVGKTQYF.

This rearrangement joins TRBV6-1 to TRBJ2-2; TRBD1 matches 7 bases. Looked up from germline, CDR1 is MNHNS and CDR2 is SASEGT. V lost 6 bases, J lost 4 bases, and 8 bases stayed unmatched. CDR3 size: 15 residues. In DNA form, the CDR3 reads TGTGCCAGCAGCCGAATGACAGGGTCCACCGGGGAGCTGTTTTTT. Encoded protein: CASSRMTGSTGELFF.